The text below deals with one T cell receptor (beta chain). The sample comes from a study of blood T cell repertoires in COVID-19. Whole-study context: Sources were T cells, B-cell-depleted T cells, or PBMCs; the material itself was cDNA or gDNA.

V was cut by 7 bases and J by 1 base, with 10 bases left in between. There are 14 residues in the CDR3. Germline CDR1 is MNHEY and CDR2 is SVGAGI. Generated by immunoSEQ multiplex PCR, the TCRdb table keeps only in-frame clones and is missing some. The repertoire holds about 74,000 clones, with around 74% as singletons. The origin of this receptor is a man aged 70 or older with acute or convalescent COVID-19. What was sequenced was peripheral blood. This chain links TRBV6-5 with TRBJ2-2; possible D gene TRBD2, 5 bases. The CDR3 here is CASNQRQNTGELFF. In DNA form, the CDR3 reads TGTGCCAGCAACCAGCGGCAGAACACCGGGGAGCTGTTTTTT.